This is a list of T cell receptor beta chains from one sample in a study of shared clonotypes between healthy human individuals. TCRdb's table, derived via immunoSEQ multiplex PCR, lists solely in-frame clones and lacks some. The data hold around 2.3 million clones, with approximately 94% observed a single time. Specimen: naive CD4+ T cells sorted from blood. These TCRs come from a man aged 18 to 35 in good health. Each CDR3 is given with its conserved first and last residue. Each record gives: V gene, J gene, clone size, D gene, CDR3 DNA, CDR3 protein. A D gene is named only where the DNA matches it firmly. Not every row has a clone size; where given, it reads once, few, many or a size class.

>TRBV6-1|TRBJ2-7|NA|TRBD2
TGTGCCAGCAGTGAAGCGTGGGCGGGAGGAGGCGAGCAGTACTTC
CASSEAWAGGGEQYF
>TRBV7-9|TRBJ2-1|NA|NA
TGTGCCAGCAGCTTTTCGTTCCAGATCTACAATGAGCAGTTCTTC
CASSFSFQIYNEQFF
>TRBV2|TRBJ2-7|NA|NA
TGTGCCAGCAGTGACAGGACACACTCCTACGAGCAGTACTTC
CASSDRTHSYEQYF
>TRBV9|TRBJ2-5|NA|TRBD1
TGTGCCAGCAGCGTGGAGGACAGGCTGCGGGAGACCCAGTACTTC
CASSVEDRLRETQYF
>TRBV7-8|TRBJ2-7|NA|TRBD2
TGTGCCAGCAGCCCGGGGGGGGTCGCGTCCTACGAGCAGTACTTC
CASSPGGVASYEQYF
>TRBV29-1|TRBJ2-7|NA|NA
TGCAGCGTTGAAGAAGGTGCGGTGCGCTCCTACGAGCAGTACTTC
CSVEEGAVRSYEQYF
>TRBV10-3|TRBJ2-1|NA|TRBD2
TGTGCCATCAGTGGGAGCGGGGGGAGCTCCTACAATGAGCAGTTCTTC
CAISGSGGSSYNEQFF
>TRBV5-3|TRBJ1-6|NA|TRBD1
TGTGCCAGAAGCGGACAGGGGGCCCACTATAATTCACCCCTCCACTTT
CARSGQGAHYNSPLHF
>TRBV5-6|TRBJ2-1|NA|TRBD1
TGTGCCAGCAGCTGGGGGACAGCTTACAATGAGCAGTTCTTC
CASSWGTAYNEQFF
>TRBV10-1|TRBJ1-1|NA|NA
TGCGCCAGCACCGGGACCAACCTTGTGGCTTTCTTT
CASTGTNLVAFF
>TRBV27|TRBJ2-7|NA|NA
TGTGCCAGCAGTTTTGGAGACATCTACGAGCAGTACTTC
CASSFGDIYEQYF
>TRBV7-3|TRBJ2-3|NA|TRBD2
TGTGCCAGCAGCACCCTAGCGGGGGACTCTAGCACAGATACGCAGTATTTT
CASSTLAGDSSTDTQYF
>TRBV27|TRBJ1-2|once|TRBD1
TGTGCCAGCAGTCGTACACCCGGACAGGAATCTAACTATGGCTACACCTTC
CASSRTPGQESNYGYTF
>TRBV25-1|TRBJ2-1|NA|NA
TGTGCCAGCAGTGAGGCTGTTTACAATGAGCAGTTCTTC
CASSEAVYNEQFF
>TRBV12-1|TRBJ1-1|once|NA
TGTGCCAGCAGCTTTGCCGTGACCGACCCTGAAGCTTTCTTT
CASSFAVTDPEAFF
>TRBV27|TRBJ1-2|NA|NA
TGTGCCAGCAGTTTTCGGGACGGAAATGGCTACACCTTC
CASSFRDGNGYTF
>TRBV19|TRBJ1-2|NA|NA
TGTGCCAGTATTGAGGGTGTCGGGGTCTATGGCTACACCTTC
CASIEGVGVYGYTF
>TRBV27|TRBJ2-7|NA|NA
TGTGCCAGCAGTTTTTACGGGGGAAACTCCTACGAGCAGTACTTC
CASSFYGGNSYEQYF
>TRBV18|TRBJ1-4|NA|NA
TGTGCCAGCAATGCAGGGGAGAAGGAAAAACTGTTTTTT
CASNAGEKEKLFF
>TRBV18|TRBJ2-7|NA|TRBD2
TGTGCCAGCTCCCGGGGGACTAGCGGATACGAGCAGTACTTC
CASSRGTSGYEQYF